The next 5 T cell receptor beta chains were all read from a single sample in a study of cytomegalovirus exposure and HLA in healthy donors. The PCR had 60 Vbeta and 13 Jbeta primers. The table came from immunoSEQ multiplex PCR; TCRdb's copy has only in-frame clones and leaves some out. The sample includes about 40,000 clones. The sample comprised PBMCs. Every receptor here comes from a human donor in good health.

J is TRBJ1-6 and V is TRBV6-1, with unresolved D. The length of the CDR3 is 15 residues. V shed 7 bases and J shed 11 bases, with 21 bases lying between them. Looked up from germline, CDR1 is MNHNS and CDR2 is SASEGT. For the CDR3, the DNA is TGTGCCAGCACGCCAACACCGCGACATTTAACACCCCTCCACTTT. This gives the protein CASTPTPRHLTPLHF.

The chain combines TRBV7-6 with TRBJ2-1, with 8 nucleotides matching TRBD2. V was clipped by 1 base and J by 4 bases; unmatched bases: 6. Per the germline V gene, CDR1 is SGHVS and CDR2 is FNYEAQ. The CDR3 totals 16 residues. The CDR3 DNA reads TGTGCCAGCAGCTTAGAAGCGGGGGCCTCATACAATGAGCAGTTCTTC. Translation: CASSLEAGASYNEQFF.

Here the CDR3 DNA reads TGTGCCAGCAGCGGCTCAGGCGGCTACACCTTC. Protein: CASSGSGGYTF. The chain employs TRBV5-4 and TRBJ1-2; D remains unclear. V lost 4 bases, J lost 8 bases, and 9 bases lay in between. This CDR3 contains 11 residues. Germline CDR1 SGHNT, CDR2 YYREEE (reference sequence).

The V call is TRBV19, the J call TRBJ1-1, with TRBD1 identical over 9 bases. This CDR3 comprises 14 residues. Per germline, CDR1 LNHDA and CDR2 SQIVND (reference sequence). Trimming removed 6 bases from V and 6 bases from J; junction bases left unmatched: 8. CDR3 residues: CASRGQGRTSEAFF. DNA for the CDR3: TGTGCCAGTAGGGGACAGGGAAGGACTTCTGAAGCTTTCTTT.

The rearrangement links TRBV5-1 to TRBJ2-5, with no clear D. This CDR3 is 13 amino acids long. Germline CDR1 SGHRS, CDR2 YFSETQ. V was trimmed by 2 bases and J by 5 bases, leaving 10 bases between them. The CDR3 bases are TGCGCCAGCAGCTTCGGGTTTCAGGAGACCCAGTACTTC. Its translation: CASSFGFQETQYF. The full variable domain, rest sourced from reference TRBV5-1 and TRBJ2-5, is KAGVTQTPRYLIKTRGQQVTLSCSPISGHRSVSWYQQTPGQGLQFLFEYFSETQRNKGNFPGRFSGRQFSNSRSEMNVSTLELGDSALYLCASSFGFQETQYFGPGTRLLVL.